This T cell receptor beta chain was found in a study of immune evolution from preneoplasia to lung adenocarcinoma (dated by TCRdb to about 2021). Broadly, across the study: HLA loss of heterozygosity was found in about 7% of AIS, roughly 16% of MIA and about a third of ADC lesions, and in no AAH lesions. Resected precursor lesions (AAH, AIS, MIA) and invasive adenocarcinomas were each compared against paired morphologically normal lung tissue. The immune data were combined with whole exome sequencing and methylation data from the same cohort of nodules. The study reported that around 100 samples were used for TCR sequencing. A total of about 53 patients with pulmonary nodules who underwent surgical resection were included in the overall cohort. POLYSOLVER was used to infer class I HLA alleles from exome data, and LOHHLA was used to detect allele-specific HLA loss. Immune contexture across lung adenocarcinoma precursors and invasive adenocarcinoma was profiled using immune gene expression, TCR sequencing and multiplex immunofluorescence. TCR sequencing data were obtained from 51 patients. The sample size was set by how many specimens were available, not by a prior power calculation.

Details on this clone: No cognate antigen has been identified for it. There are no base qualities to consult, and no much larger clone falls within one base.

TCR beta CDR3 regions were sequenced from DNA using the immunoSEQ hsTCRbeta Kit. Concerning the study's data processing: The ImmunoSEQ Analyzer was used to analyse the TCR sequencing data. T cell clonality was calculated on productive rearrangements as 1 minus Pielou's evenness. T cell diversity was measured with the inverse Simpson index on productive templates. T cell density was expressed as TCR beta template counts normalized to usable DNA, with usable DNA estimated by amplifying and sequencing housekeeping genes. Two-sided Kruskal-Wallis tests were used to compare TCR metrics across histologic stages. What TCRdb holds here is the immuneACCESS table cut down to in-frame rearrangements. Part of the clones is not present; checked against another copy, under half of the missing clones reflect an unresolved V gene, and the others are unexplained. That table is the source of V, J and clone size, and D and trimming were worked out from the DNA. In this sample the table shows 7,500 to 10,000 clones, 75% to 80% of which occur a single time. The ten biggest clones cover over 10% of the sample.

Between the mid-2010s and the late 2010s, the patients underwent resection in either Japan or China. Histologic diagnosis of each case was confirmed independently by two lung cancer pathologists on H&E slides. Premalignant or tumor cells were enriched for nucleic acid extraction by macro-dissection performed after pathologic assessment. DNA was isolated from FFPE tissue using the AllPrep DNA/RNA FFPE Kit. General findings and caveats noted by the study authors: Normal lung had the highest top T cell clone frequencies, and these frequencies appeared to fall progressively from AAH through AIS, MIA and invasive adenocarcinoma. The findings were based on association rather than direct causation, and larger cohorts with long-term follow-up and longitudinal biopsies were deemed needed. Clonality was highest in normal lung, while later-stage lesions appeared to have lower clonality but higher T cell density and diversity. KRAS-mutant nodules showed the highest T cell clonality compared with EGFR-mutant or double wild-type lesions. Because every patient came from Japan and China, how well the results apply to Western populations was uncertain.

The TCR originated in a person of 80 years or more with lung adenocarcinoma. The sequenced sample was FFPE lung adenocarcinoma in situ tissue. The cell subset or site label on this specimen signifies: preinvasive adenocarcinoma in situ (AIS).

The CDR3 reads CASSRGQVNTEAFF. In nucleotide form, the sequence is TGTGCCAGCAGCCGGGGACAGGTGAACACTGAAGCTTTCTTT. The sequence is built from TRBV7-9 and TRBJ1-1; 8 central bases correspond to TRBD1. The CDR3 contains 14 residues, cysteine and phenylalanine counted. Kept here is only the CDR3 DNA, which spans 42 bases and is read in frame from base 1. The germline V gene encodes CDR1 SEHNR and CDR2 FQNEAQ (reference sequence). V and J are trimmed by 5 bases and 0 bases, and the gene matches miss 2 bases of the junction.